Included here is one TCR beta chain sequence, with context. The target antigen is unknown. TCRdb keeps only in-frame clones here, not all; method: immunoSEQ multiplex PCR. The sample shows 75,000 to 100,000 clones, approximately 80% of them seen only once. This sample is part of a study of OX40 agonist ivuxolimab in advanced cancers. General study results and limits: The 0.1-3.0 mg/kg partial responders had among the lowest clonal expansion.

The CDR3 is 16 amino acids. Germline loops: CDR1 SGHAT, CDR2 FQDESV (reference sequence). Trimming cost V 4 bases and J 0 bases; bases outside gene matches: 5. The sequences come from CD4+ or CD8+ T cells sorted from blood, collected in a trial of the OX40 agonist ivuxolimab. The sequence was obtained from an adult with an advanced solid tumor such as melanoma, head and neck, liver or kidney cancer. The J gene is TRBJ2-1, the V gene TRBV11-1; 8 bases are shared with TRBD1. CDR3 region: CASSSPTGGSYNEQFF. The DNA for the CDR3 is TGTGCCAGCAGCTCCCCCACAGGGGGCTCCTACAATGAGCAGTTCTTC.